This T cell receptor beta chain was observed in a study of T cell repertoires in cytomegalovirus infection. Study as a whole: The authors relied on CMV epitopes, both recently identified HLA-C-restricted and well-studied HLA-B-restricted. Both a matching HLA type and CMV infection were indicated by public TCR beta signatures.

TCRdb recomputed calls from the reads with MiXCR, one row per CDR3 protein. The table includes approximately 730,000 distinct CDR3 sequences, 29% detected once. Germline V gene sequence: CDR1 SEHNR, CDR2 FQNEAQ (reference sequence). The CDR3 extends over 14 amino acids. Trimming pared 6 bases from V and 4 bases from J, leaving 16 bases between. A few counts support this clonotype. No antigen is known for it. The study, taken as a whole, reports: Summed public TCR beta family frequency identified CMV carriers bearing the relevant HLA. HLA-C-restricted CMV-specific TCR beta clonotypes were dominant in the ex vivo response.

The receptor was isolated from a human donor in good health (CMV status not recorded). Some clones in this sample may be carry-over from other donors' samples. This sample comprised cultured CD8+ T cells from PBMCs, obtained from culture after CMV antigen stimulation. V and J are TRBV7-9 and TRBJ2-7; no reliable D call. The CDR3 region is CASSNGRNPYEQYF. The CDR3 DNA sequence: TGTGCCAGCAGTAATGGACGCAACCCATACGAGCAGTACTTC.